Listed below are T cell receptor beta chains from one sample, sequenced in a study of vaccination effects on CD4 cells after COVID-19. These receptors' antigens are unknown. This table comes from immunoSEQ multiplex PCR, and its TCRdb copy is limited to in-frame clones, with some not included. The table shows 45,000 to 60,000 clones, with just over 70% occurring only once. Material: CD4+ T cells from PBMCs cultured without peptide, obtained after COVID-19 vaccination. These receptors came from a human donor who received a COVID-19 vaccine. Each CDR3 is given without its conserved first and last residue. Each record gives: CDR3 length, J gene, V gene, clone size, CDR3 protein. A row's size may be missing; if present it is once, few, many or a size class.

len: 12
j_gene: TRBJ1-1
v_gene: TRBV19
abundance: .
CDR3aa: ASVGQGRNTEAF

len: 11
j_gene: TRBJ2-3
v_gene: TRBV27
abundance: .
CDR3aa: ASSAQGSDTQY

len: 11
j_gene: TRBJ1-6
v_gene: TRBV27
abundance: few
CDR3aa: ASTSSYNSPLH

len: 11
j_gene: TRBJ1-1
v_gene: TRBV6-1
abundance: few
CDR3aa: ASSEAGHTEAF

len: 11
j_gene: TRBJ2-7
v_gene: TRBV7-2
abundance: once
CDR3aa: ASSLRREDEQY

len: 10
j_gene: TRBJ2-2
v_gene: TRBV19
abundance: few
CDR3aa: ASEREAGELF

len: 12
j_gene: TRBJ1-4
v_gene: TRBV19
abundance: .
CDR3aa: ASSTNAEREKLF

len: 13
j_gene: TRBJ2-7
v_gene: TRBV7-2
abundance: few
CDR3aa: ASSSRTGSSYEQY

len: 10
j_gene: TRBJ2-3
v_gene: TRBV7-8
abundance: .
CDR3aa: ASSLGPNTQY

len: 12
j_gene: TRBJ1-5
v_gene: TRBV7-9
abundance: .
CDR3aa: ASSFGTVNQPQH

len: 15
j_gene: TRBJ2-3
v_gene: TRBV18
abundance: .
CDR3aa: ASSQGQGVGSTDTQY

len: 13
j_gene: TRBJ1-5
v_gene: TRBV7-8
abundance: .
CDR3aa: ASSLRGQGRQPQH

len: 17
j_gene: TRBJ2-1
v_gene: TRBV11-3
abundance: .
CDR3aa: ASSLDQGGSQTRTAEQF

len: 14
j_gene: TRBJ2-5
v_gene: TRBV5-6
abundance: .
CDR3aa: ASSSTGQDRRETQY

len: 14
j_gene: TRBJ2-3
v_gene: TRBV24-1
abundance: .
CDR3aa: ATSDLKRGAPDTQY

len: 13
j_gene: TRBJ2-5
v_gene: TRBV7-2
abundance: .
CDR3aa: ASSLAGTFQETQY

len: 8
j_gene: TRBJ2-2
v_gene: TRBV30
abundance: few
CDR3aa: AWGFGELF

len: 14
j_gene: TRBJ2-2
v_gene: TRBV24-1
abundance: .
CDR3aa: ATSDLGRENTGELF

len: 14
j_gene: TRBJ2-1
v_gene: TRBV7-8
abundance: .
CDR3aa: ASSLEGRGGLNEQF

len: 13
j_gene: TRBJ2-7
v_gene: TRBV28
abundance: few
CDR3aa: ASTPPEGRPYEQY

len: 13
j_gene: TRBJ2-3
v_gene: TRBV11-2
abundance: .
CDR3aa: ASSLNGGGTDTQY

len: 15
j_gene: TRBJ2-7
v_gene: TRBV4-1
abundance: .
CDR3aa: ASSQAPGLAGVEEQY

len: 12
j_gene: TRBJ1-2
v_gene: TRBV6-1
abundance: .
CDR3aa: ASSEYTGFGGYT

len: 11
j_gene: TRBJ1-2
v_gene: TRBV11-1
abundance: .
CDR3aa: ASSPGTGYGYT

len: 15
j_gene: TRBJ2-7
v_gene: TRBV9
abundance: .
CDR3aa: ASSGPTPTSGGNQQY

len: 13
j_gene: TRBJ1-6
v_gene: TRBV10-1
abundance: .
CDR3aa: ASSRTGQPNSPLH

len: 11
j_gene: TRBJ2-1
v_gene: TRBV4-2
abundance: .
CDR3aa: ASTESSYNEQF

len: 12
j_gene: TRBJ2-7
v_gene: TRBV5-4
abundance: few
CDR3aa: ASSLLGISYEQY